This TCR beta chain was recovered during a study of T cells expressing NK-cell markers (TCRdb year 2020). Background for the entire study: TCR beta-chain repertoires were profiled in sorted CD3+CD56+NKG2C+, CD3+CD56+NKG2C- and CD3+CD56-NKG2C+ T-cell subsets from several donors. Among the eight sequenced donors, only one was HCMV-seronegative, while the other seven were HCMV-seropositive. The eight sequenced donors were randomly selected healthy volunteers, three men and five women. Illumina HiSeq 2000/2500, MiSeq or NextSeq was used to sequence libraries as 2 x 150 bp reads.

Summary of the overall study and its limitations: For six donors, the dominant CD3+CD56+NKG2C+ clonotypes were among the top 10 CD8+ clonotypes and accounted for about 1.0-7.5% of CD8+ T cells. Whether the expanded NKG2C-expressing T cell clones were specific for HCMV antigens remained unclear. Those dominant clonotypes were again the most abundant among CD3+CD56-NKG2C+ cells in a few donors, at about 25-60.1%.

A note on this clonotype: Its antigen is currently not known.

The germline V gene (reference sequence) sets CDR1 to DFQATT and CDR2 to SNEGSKA. Inclusive of the bounding cysteine and phenylalanine, the CDR3 is 20 residues long. No DNA is given. The data were produced on an Illumina HiSeq 2000. TCR beta cDNA libraries were made by 5'RACE template switching that added a universal primer site and unique molecular identifiers. cDNA synthesis was primed from the TCR beta constant segment, followed by two successive PCR amplification steps. In the paper's pipeline: MIGEC was used to demultiplex reads and group the reads by UMI, and MiTCR was used to assemble and quantify clonotypes. To exclude erroneous sequences, only TCR cDNA sequences supported by at least two reads were retained. Downstream repertoire analysis used the tcR package, and clonotypes were matched across fractions by CDR3 nucleotide sequence plus V segment. VDJmatch was used to annotate antigen specificity against VDJdb, with one amino acid substitution allowed in CDR3. Following TCRdb reprocessing, every CDR3 protein sequence forms one entry, and DNA is not provided. The V and J calls come from TCRdb's annotation, not from the publication. The sample's table lists a count of 150,000 or so distinct CDR3 sequences. The ten largest account for over 35% of the sample.

To determine HCMV serostatus, a commercial ELISA kit was used to detect HCMV-specific IgG in serum. Ficoll density gradient centrifugation was used to isolate peripheral blood mononuclear cells from blood. Sequencing input: blood T cells: a sorted CD56 or NKG2C T cell subset, CD4+ or CD8+ T cells, or bulk PBMC T cells (not recorded which). The source of this sequence is a woman aged 50 to 60 in good health. Donor details come from another sample of the same person, matched by shared clones. This receptor chain uses TRBV20-1 and TRBJ2-3; the TRBD2 assignment by TCRdb is unverifiable without DNA. Here the CDR3 is given as CSARDLGLAGVVVGTDTQYF.